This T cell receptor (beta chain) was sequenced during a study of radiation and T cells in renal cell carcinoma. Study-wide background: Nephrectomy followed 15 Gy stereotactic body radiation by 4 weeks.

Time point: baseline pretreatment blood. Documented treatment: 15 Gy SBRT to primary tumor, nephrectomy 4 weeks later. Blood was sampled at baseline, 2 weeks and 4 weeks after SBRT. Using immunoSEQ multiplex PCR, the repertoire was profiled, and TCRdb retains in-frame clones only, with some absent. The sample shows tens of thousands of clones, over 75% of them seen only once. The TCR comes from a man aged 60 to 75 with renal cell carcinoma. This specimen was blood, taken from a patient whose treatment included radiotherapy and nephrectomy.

The CDR3 reads CASSLGTGSTDTQYF. The CDR3 nucleotides are TGTGCCAGCAGCTTAGGGACAGGAAGCACAGATACGCAGTATTTT. The chain joins TRBV7-3 to TRBJ2-3, with TRBD1 identical over 8 bases. Germline V CDR1 and CDR2: SGHTA, FQGTGA. This CDR3 has 15 amino acids. V shed 2 bases and J 0 bases; nucleotides not matched to a gene: 1.